Each of the 19 T cell receptor beta chains below was sequenced from the same sample in a study of T cell responses to AZD1222 COVID-19 vaccine. Profiling relied on immunoSEQ multiplex PCR, and the TCRdb table lists in-frame clones only, not all of them. The sample lists about 170,000 clones; just under 95% were seen once. The material sequenced was peripheral blood, taken on day 0 of AZD1222 vaccination. The receptors stem from an adult in good health.

This chain connects TRBV5-5 to TRBJ2-3; D may be TRBD1 or TRBD2 (5 bases each). Trimming pared 4 bases from V and 2 bases from J, leaving 11 bases between. The CDR3 sequence is 14 residues long. In germline, CDR1 is SGHKS, CDR2 YYEKEE (reference sequence). The CDR3 spells CASSGTGATDTQYF. CDR3 sequence (DNA): TGTGCCAGCAGCGGAACCGGGGCCACAGATACGCAGTATTTT.

The genes are TRBV9 and TRBJ1-3; D remains ambiguous. Per the germline V gene, CDR1 is SGDLS and CDR2 is YYNGEE. The CDR3 loop spans 15 amino acids. V lost 0 bases, J lost 1 base, and 8 bases lay in between. In DNA, the CDR3 is TGTGCCAGCAGCGTAGGGCCAGCGTCTGGAAACACCATATATTTT. It translates to CASSVGPASGNTIYF.

The chain links TRBV6-5 to TRBJ2-7; 7 positions match TRBD1. V dropped 6 bases and J dropped 2; count of bases not matched to a gene: 10. The CDR3 length is 15 residues. CDR1 is MNHEY and CDR2 is SVGAGI in the germline V gene. The CDR3 nucleotides are TGTGCCAGCAGAAAAGACCGGGACAGTCCCTACGAGCAGTACTTC. It encodes CASRKDRDSPYEQYF.

The chain employs TRBV7-2 and TRBJ2-7, with a possible D match to TRBD1 (5 bases). The V end was cut by 5 bases, the J end by 3 bases, with 11 bases between. The CDR3 consists of 13 residues. Per germline, CDR1 SGHTA and CDR2 FQGNSA. CDR3 DNA: TGTGCCAGCAGCACTCCGCAGGGCTACGAGCAGTACTTC. Its protein product is CASSTPQGYEQYF.

This clone was counted a single time. The chain couples TRBV6-5 to TRBJ1-1; D is perhaps TRBD1 (5 bases). The germline V gene has CDR1 MNHEY and CDR2 SVGAGI. V lost 0 bases and J 1 base, leaving 9 bases between the germline ends. This CDR3 contains 15 residues. The CDR3 coding sequence is TGTGCCAGCAGTTACTCAGGGACGGCGAACACTGAAGCTTTCTTT. Amino acid sequence: CASSYSGTANTEAFF.

The chain uses TRBV6-5 and TRBJ1-5; no reliable D call. Trimming took 6 bases from V and 5 from J, leaving 11 bases between them. CDR3 length: 13 residues. CDR1 and CDR2 (germline): MNHEY, SVGAGI. The CDR3 DNA reads as TGTGCCAGCAGGGGGAGGGATGATCAGCCCCAGCATTTT. Residues: CASRGRDDQPQHF.

This clone has just one count. The rearrangement uses TRBV5-4 and TRBJ2-1; 12 nucleotides match TRBD1. Germline V gives CDR1 SGHNT, CDR2 YYREEE (reference sequence). CDR3 length: 15 amino acids. V dropped 4 bases and J dropped 12; count of bases not matched to a gene: 11. The CDR3 DNA sequence: TGTGCCAGCAGCCCCCGGGACAGGGGGCTGGGGGGGCAGTTCTTC. Protein product: CASSPRDRGLGGQFF. The full variable domain, rest sourced from reference TRBV5-4 and TRBJ2-1, is ETGVTQSPTHLIKTRGQQVTLRCSSQSGHNTVSWYQQALGQGPQFIFQYYREEENGRGNFPPRFSGLQFPNYSSELNVNALELDDSALYLCASSPRDRGLGGQFFGPGTRLTVL.

As DNA, the CDR3 is TGTGCCAGCGGAGGTCAGGCATTTGGAAACACCATATATTTT. Translated: CASGGQAFGNTIYF. The rearrangement uses TRBV28 and TRBJ1-3; D gene uncertain. From germline, CDR1 is MDHEN and CDR2 SYDVKM. This CDR3 contains 14 residues. The ends were cut back, 8 bases at V and 3 bases at J, with 14 bases in the middle.

V and J are TRBV30 and TRBJ2-7; 7 nucleotides line up with TRBD2. The CDR3 is 14 amino acids. The germline gives CDR1 GTSNPN, CDR2 SVGIG (reference sequence). J lost 5 bases, V lost 0 bases, and 7 bases had no gene match. The CDR3, as DNA: TGTGCCTGGAGTGTTGGGGGGGTTTGGGACGAGCAGTACTTC. Residues: CAWSVGGVWDEQYF.

The CDR3 nucleotides read TGTGCCAGCAGCTTAGTACTAGCGGGAGACAATGAGCAGTTCTTC. Protein: CASSLVLAGDNEQFF. The J gene is TRBJ2-1, the V gene TRBV7-9; TRBD2 matches at 11 bases. The trim removed 1 base at V and 5 bases at J, leaving 1 base unmatched. CDR1 SEHNR and CDR2 FQNEAQ come from the germline V gene (reference sequence). CDR3 length equals 15 residues.

This chain uses TRBV12-3 or TRBV12-4 with TRBJ2-7, with D maybe TRBD1 (5 bases). The CDR3 sequence is 13 residues long. The germline V and J ends were trimmed by 4 bases and 5 bases, with 12 bases remaining between them. CDR3 DNA: TGTGCCAGCAGTTCAGGGAACGTCCACGAGCAGTACTTC. Its protein product is CASSSGNVHEQYF.

The chain is built from TRBV9 and TRBJ2-1; 8 bases are a match to TRBD2. Germline lookup yields CDR1 SGDLS and CDR2 YYNGEE. The CDR3 runs 16 residues. V lost 3 bases and J lost 6; bases outside the gene matches: 11. The CDR3 protein is CASSASGSGSGNEQFF. As DNA, the CDR3 is TGTGCCAGCAGCGCCTCTGGGAGCGGGAGTGGCAATGAGCAGTTCTTC.

The genes are TRBV4-2 and TRBJ1-5; the D gene is possibly TRBD1 (6 bases). V was cut by 2 bases and J by 1 base, with 9 bases left in between. CDR3 size: 15 residues. From germline, CDR1 is LGHNA and CDR2 YNFKEQ. CDR3 protein: CASSQRTGSNQPQHF. CDR3 nucleotide sequence: TGTGCCAGCAGCCAACGTACAGGGAGCAATCAGCCCCAGCATTTT.

This chain links TRBV9 with TRBJ1-1; D perhaps matches TRBD1 (5 bases). V was clipped by 0 bases and J by 8 bases, with 11 bases between them. The CDR3 loop spans 13 amino acids. Per germline, CDR1 SGDLS and CDR2 YYNGEE. Here the CDR3 reads CASSVDVTEEAFF. The DNA of the CDR3 is TGTGCCAGCAGCGTAGATGTGACAGAAGAAGCTTTCTTT.

This clone came up once. The J gene is TRBJ1-5, the V gene TRBV4-1; D might be TRBD1 (5 bases). V was pared by 3 bases and J by 0 bases, with 12 bases between. The CDR3 contains 16 residues. Germline V gives CDR1 MGHRA, CDR2 YSYEKL. The CDR3 region has the DNA TGCGCCAGCAGCCAGGATAGGGGCCCTAGCAATCAGCCCCAGCATTTT. Protein: CASSQDRGPSNQPQHF.

This sequence joins TRBV4-1 and TRBJ2-4; 9 bases agree with TRBD1. Germline V gives CDR1 MGHRA, CDR2 YSYEKL. The V and J ends lost 3 bases and 2 bases, in that order; junction bases with no gene match: 8. The CDR3 runs 17 residues. The CDR3, as DNA: TGCGCCAGCAGCCATAACGAGGACAGGGGAACCAAAAACATTCAGTACTTC. Translating gives CASSHNEDRGTKNIQYF.

The gene calls are TRBV7-2 and TRBJ1-2, with 8 bases that match TRBD1. The CDR3 is 17 amino acids. J was trimmed by 5 bases and V by 2 bases; bases with no gene match: 13. Per the germline V gene, CDR1 is SGHTA and CDR2 is FQGNSA. The CDR3 DNA sequence: TGTGCCAGCAGCTTATCCGGATCCCCTACAGGGGGTTATGGCTACACCTTC. Encoded protein: CASSLSGSPTGGYGYTF.

The chain joins TRBV19 to TRBJ2-3, with 12 bases aligning to TRBD2. The CDR3 runs to 20 residues. The germline gives CDR1 LNHDA, CDR2 SQIVND (reference sequence). V dropped 3 bases and J dropped 3; count of bases not matched to a gene: 16. DNA for the CDR3: TGTGCCAGTAGTATCATATCGCTAGCGGGAGGGCCCGTCCCGACAGATACGCAGTATTTT. Translating gives CASSIISLAGGPVPTDTQYF.

The chain has TRBV11-3 and TRBJ2-7; D call uncertain. The germline V and J ends were trimmed by 0 bases and 6 bases, with 3 bases remaining between them. This CDR3 spans 11 amino acids. Germline values: CDR1 SGHNT, CDR2 YENEEA. CDR3 protein: CASSLEGEQYF. Here the CDR3 DNA reads TGTGCCAGCAGCTTAGAGGGCGAGCAGTACTTC.